The 18 T cell receptor beta chains below come from one sample, sequenced in a study of T cell responses to AZD1222 COVID-19 vaccine. The repertoire was sequenced with immunoSEQ multiplex PCR; TCRdb's copy has only in-frame clones and lacks some. The repertoire holds fewer than 90,000 clones, with about 88% as singletons. The source was peripheral blood, collected 28 days after the second AZD1222 dose. These receptors were taken from an adult who received the AZD1222 COVID-19 vaccine.

This chain uses TRBV24-1 with TRBJ2-7; either TRBD1 or TRBD2 may supply D (7 bases each). The V end was cut by 7 bases, the J end by 2 bases, with 14 bases between. CDR3 length: 14 residues. Germline lookup yields CDR1 KGHDR and CDR2 SFDVKD. As DNA, the CDR3 is TGTGCCACCAGCGCCCCAGGGGGGGCCTACGAGCAGTACTTC. Residues: CATSAPGGAYEQYF.

The chain links TRBV7-2 to TRBJ1-1; a possible D gene is TRBD1 (5 bases). The CDR3 is made up of 12 amino acids. CDR1 and CDR2 from the germline V gene are SGHTA and FQGNSA. Trimming cost V 5 bases and J 6 bases, with 10 bases left between them. The CDR3 region is CASSRRGSEAFF. DNA of the CDR3: TGTGCCAGCAGCCGTAGGGGTTCTGAAGCTTTCTTT.

V usage is TRBV30 and J usage is TRBJ2-2; no firm D call. V lost 3 bases to trimming and J lost 1 base, with 9 bases between them. CDR1 is GTSNPN and CDR2 is SVGIG in the germline V gene (reference sequence). The CDR3 spans 14 residues. The CDR3, as DNA: TGTGCCTGGAGACATAGGGTGAACACCGGGGAGCTGTTTTTT. Protein: CAWRHRVNTGELFF.

The V and J genes are TRBV4-3 and TRBJ2-1; TRBD2 matches 13 bases. Trimming removed 4 bases from V and 6 bases from J; junction bases left unmatched: 9. CDR1 is LGHNA and CDR2 is YSLEER in the germline V gene. The CDR3 is made up of 17 amino acids. CDR3 DNA: TGCGCCAGCAGCCCCACAAAACTAGCGGGAGGGCCCAATGAGCAGTTCTTC. Protein sequence: CASSPTKLAGGPNEQFF.

The genes are TRBV6-1 and TRBJ2-2, with a possible D match to TRBD2 (5 bases). The CDR3 extends over 15 amino acids. From germline, CDR1 is MNHNS and CDR2 SASEGT. V was cut by 1 base and J by 4 bases, with 10 bases left in between. The CDR3 is CASSEEIAGTGELFF. CDR3 sequence (DNA): TGTGCCAGCAGTGAAGAGATCGCGGGCACCGGGGAGCTGTTTTTT.

The chain uses TRBV4-3 and TRBJ1-1; D possibly corresponds to TRBD1 (5 bases). V dropped 0 bases and J dropped 8 bases, with 16 bases sitting between them. CDR3 size: 15 residues. Germline CDR1 and CDR2: LGHNA and YSLEER. This CDR3 reads CASSQEWGSGKEAFF. The CDR3 region has the DNA TGCGCCAGCAGCCAAGAATGGGGCAGTGGTAAAGAAGCTTTCTTT.

The chain uses TRBV29-1 and TRBJ2-1; D gene ambiguous. Trimming removed 8 bases from V and 2 bases from J, with 10 bases in between. Germline CDR1 and CDR2: SQVTM and ANQGSEA. The CDR3 is made up of 12 amino acids. DNA for the CDR3: TGCAGCATCGGTAGGCCCTACAATGAGCAGTTCTTC. Amino acids: CSIGRPYNEQFF.

This CDR3 reads CASSQQGAYNSPLHF. CDR3 nucleotide sequence: TGTGCCAGCAGTCAGCAGGGGGCCTATAATTCACCCCTCCACTTT. The chain is built from TRBV28 and TRBJ1-6, with 7 bases matching TRBD1. CDR3 length: 15 amino acids. The V gene end was trimmed by 5 bases and the J gene end by 2 bases; junction bases not matched to a gene: 3. Germline CDR1 MDHEN, CDR2 SYDVKM.

The chain uses TRBV27 and TRBJ2-1; unclear D gene. Germline assignment: CDR1 MNHEY and CDR2 SMNVEV (reference sequence). This CDR3 region has 13 residues. V was clipped by 3 bases and J by 7 bases, with 10 bases between them. CDR3 sequence reads: CASSLDLTNEQFF. The CDR3 region has the DNA TGTGCCAGCAGTTTGGACCTCACGAATGAGCAGTTCTTC.

The chain has TRBV29-1 and TRBJ2-3; 9 positions match TRBD2. V lost 0 bases, J lost 7 bases, and 2 bases stayed unmatched. This CDR3 contains 13 residues. From germline, CDR1 is SQVTM and CDR2 ANQGSEA. CDR3 sequence: CSVEEGTSYTQYF. The CDR3 DNA reads TGCAGCGTTGAAGAAGGGACTAGCTATACGCAGTATTTT.

V and J are TRBV12-3 or TRBV12-4 and TRBJ1-5; no definite D call. This CDR3 has 11 residues. The V end lost 3 bases, the J end lost 7 bases, and 4 bases lay between the germline ends. CDR3: CASSFGQPQHF. DNA of the CDR3: TGTGCCAGCAGTTTTGGACAGCCCCAGCATTTT.

Within the sample, this clone is medium-sized. The genes are TRBV7-9 and TRBJ2-7; 11 nucleotides align to TRBD2. V dropped 4 bases and J dropped 1; count of bases not matched to a gene: 9. This CDR3 region has 17 residues. Germline CDR1 is SEHNR and CDR2 is FQNEAQ (reference sequence). CDR3 residues: CASSSRPIAGGSYEQYF. CDR3 nucleotides: TGTGCCAGCAGCTCTAGACCCATAGCGGGAGGGTCCTACGAGCAGTACTTC. The full variable domain, completed using reference TRBV7-9 and TRBJ2-7, is DTGVSQNPRHKITKRGQNVTFRCDPISEHNRLYWYRQTLGQGPEFLTYFQNEAQLEKSRLLSDRFSAERPKGSFSTLEIQRTEQGDSAMYLCASSSRPIAGGSYEQYFGPGTRLTVT.

The rearrangement joins TRBV6-2 or TRBV6-3 to TRBJ2-2; tentatively, D is TRBD2 (5 bases). The CDR3 is 15 amino acids. CDR1 and CDR2 from the germline V gene are MNHEY and SVGEGT. Trimming stripped 3 bases from V and 1 base from J, with 9 bases between. CDR3 residues: CASSYARENTGELFF. The CDR3 nucleotides read TGTGCCAGCAGTTATGCACGGGAGAACACCGGGGAGCTGTTTTTT.

The chain carries TRBV2 and TRBJ2-5, with D perhaps assigned TRBD1 or TRBD2 (7 bases each). CDR3 length equals 13 residues. Germline V CDR1 and CDR2: SNHLY, FYNNEI. The V and J ends lost 4 bases and 5 bases respectively, with 11 bases between them. The CDR3 loop is CASSAQGGETQYF. As DNA, the CDR3 is TGTGCCAGCAGTGCTCAGGGGGGGGAGACCCAGTACTTC.

The chain employs TRBV7-2 and TRBJ1-3; no clear D gene. Trimming removed 1 base at V and 0 bases at J, with 4 bases between. Per the germline V gene, CDR1 is SGHTA and CDR2 is FQGNSA. This CDR3 is 14 amino acids long. The CDR3 nucleotides are TGTGCCAGCAGCTTAGAGTACTCTGGAAACACCATATATTTT. The encoded protein is CASSLEYSGNTIYF.

V is TRBV27 and J is TRBJ1-2; weak D call: TRBD1 (6 bases). The V gene lost 5 bases and the J gene lost 8 bases, with 12 bases spanning the gap. The CDR3 is 12 amino acids. CDR1 MNHEY and CDR2 SMNVEV come from the germline V gene (reference sequence). The CDR3 sequence: CASSLSGVGYTF. The CDR3 nucleotides are TGTGCCAGCAGTCTCTCAGGGGTCGGCTACACCTTC.

This clone is a singleton in its sample. The gene calls are TRBV5-4 and TRBJ2-7; D not certain. The V end was cut by 0 bases, the J end by 0 bases, with 10 bases between. The CDR3 extends over 15 amino acids. Germline CDR1 SGHNT, CDR2 YYREEE (reference sequence). CDR3 coding DNA: TGTGCCAGCAGCTTGGTACCAGATTCCTCCTACGAGCAGTACTTC. Amino acids: CASSLVPDSSYEQYF.

This sequence joins TRBV5-4 and TRBJ2-3, with D perhaps matching TRBD2 (6 bases). The V end was cut by 1 base, the J end by 1 base, with 13 bases between. The CDR3 is made up of 16 amino acids. Germline CDR1 SGHNT, CDR2 YYREEE (reference sequence). Here the CDR3 reads CASSLKPASGTDTQYF. The CDR3 DNA reads TGTGCCAGCAGCTTGAAACCGGCTAGCGGCACAGATACGCAGTATTTT.